This T cell receptor beta chain derives from a study of blood T cell repertoires in COVID-19. Looking at the study overall: Acute-phase and convalescent COVID-19 samples originated in the United States, Italy and Spain. Sample material is recorded as cDNA or gDNA derived from T cells, B-cell-depleted T cells, or PBMCs.

Germline lookup yields CDR1 LGHNT and CDR2 FRNRAP. V gave up 1 base and J gave up 3 bases; unmatched junction bases: 3. This CDR3 spans 16 amino acids. As processed by the authors: Reference gene primer amplification in the assay estimated nucleated cell counts. Sequenced by immunoSEQ multiplex PCR; TCRdb stores in-frame clones only, minus some. The D gene and trimming were derived from the DNA, and the V and J assignments and clone size from that table. The table lists a few hundred thousand clones, roughly 85% of them singletons. The sequencing sample was made of peripheral blood. The rearrangement uses TRBV12-5 and TRBJ1-3; 10 bases line up with TRBD1. The sequence was obtained from a man aged 50 to 60 with active or convalescent COVID-19. CDR3 residues: CASGLGQGAFGNTIYF. The CDR3 DNA reads as TGTGCTAGTGGTTTGGGACAGGGGGCATTTGGAAACACCATATATTTT.